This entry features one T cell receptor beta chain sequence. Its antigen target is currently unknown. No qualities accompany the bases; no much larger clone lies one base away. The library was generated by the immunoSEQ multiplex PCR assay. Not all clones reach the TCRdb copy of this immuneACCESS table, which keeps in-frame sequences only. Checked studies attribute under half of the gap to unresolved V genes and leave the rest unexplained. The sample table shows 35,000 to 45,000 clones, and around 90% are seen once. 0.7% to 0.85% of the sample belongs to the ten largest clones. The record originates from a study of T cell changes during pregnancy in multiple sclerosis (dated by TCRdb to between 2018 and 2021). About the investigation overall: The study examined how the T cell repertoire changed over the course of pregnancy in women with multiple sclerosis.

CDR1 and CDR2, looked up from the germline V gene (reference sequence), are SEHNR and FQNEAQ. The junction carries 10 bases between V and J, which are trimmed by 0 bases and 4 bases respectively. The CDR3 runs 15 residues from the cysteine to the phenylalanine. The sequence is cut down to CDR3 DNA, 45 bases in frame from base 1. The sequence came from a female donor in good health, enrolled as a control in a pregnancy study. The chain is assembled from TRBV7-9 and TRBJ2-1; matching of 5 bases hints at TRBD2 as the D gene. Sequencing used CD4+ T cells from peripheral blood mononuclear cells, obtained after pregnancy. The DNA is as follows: TGTGCCAGCAGCTTAGCAGCGGCCATTTACAATGAGCAGTTCTTC. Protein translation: CASSLAAAIYNEQFF.